This T cell receptor beta chain was observed in a study of CD8 T cells in ankylosing spondylitis. TCRdb analysed the 5' RACE reads with MiXCR anew, one entry per CDR3 protein. The sample holds a few hundred thousand distinct CDR3 sequences, around a tenth seen once. Germline assignment: CDR1 SGHNT and CDR2 YYREEE (reference sequence). The CDR3 contains 14 residues. V shed 5 bases, J shed 4 bases, and the junction held 6 bases outside the gene matches. Sequenced input: blood, either unsorted or a sorted T cell fraction (not recorded which). J is TRBJ2-1 and V is TRBV5-4, with 7 bases aligning to TRBD2. This receptor was obtained from a male donor with ankylosing spondylitis or in good health (not recorded which). The CDR3 region is CASRRGEAYNEQFF. CDR3 in DNA: TGTGCCAGCAGACGGGGGGAGGCTTACAATGAGCAGTTCTTC.